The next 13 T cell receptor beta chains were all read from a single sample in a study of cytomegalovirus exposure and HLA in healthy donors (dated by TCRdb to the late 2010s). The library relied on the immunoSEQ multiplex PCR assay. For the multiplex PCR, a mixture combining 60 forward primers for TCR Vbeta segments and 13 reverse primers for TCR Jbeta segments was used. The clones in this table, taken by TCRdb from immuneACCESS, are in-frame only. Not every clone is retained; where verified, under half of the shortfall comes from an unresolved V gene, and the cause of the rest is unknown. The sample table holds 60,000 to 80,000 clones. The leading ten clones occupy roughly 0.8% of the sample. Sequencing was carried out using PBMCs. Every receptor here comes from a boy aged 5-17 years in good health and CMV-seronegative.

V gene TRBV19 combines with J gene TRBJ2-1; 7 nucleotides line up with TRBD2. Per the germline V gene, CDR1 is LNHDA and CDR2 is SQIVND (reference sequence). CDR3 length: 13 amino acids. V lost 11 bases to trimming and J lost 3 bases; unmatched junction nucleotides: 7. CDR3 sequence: CAGGGADYNEQFF. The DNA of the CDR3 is TGTGCCGGCGGGGGTGCTGACTACAATGAGCAGTTCTTC.

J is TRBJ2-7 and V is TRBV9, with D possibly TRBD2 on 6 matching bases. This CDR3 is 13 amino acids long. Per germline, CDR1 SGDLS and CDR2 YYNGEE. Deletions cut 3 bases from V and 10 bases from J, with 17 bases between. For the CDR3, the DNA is TGTGCCAGCAGCGCGAACCACGGGACTCTCCAGTACTTC. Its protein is CASSANHGTLQYF.

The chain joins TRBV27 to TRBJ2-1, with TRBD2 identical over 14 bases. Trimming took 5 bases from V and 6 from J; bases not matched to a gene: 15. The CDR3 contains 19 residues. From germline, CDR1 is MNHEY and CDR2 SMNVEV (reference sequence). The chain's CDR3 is CASSIVPGLAGERSNEQFF. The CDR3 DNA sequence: TGTGCCAGCAGTATAGTGCCGGGACTAGCGGGAGAGAGAAGCAATGAGCAGTTCTTC.

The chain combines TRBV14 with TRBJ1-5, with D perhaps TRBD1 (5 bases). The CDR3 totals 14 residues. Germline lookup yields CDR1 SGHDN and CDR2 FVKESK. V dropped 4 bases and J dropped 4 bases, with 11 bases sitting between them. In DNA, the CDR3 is TGTGCCAGCAGCCTAGGAGACAGAAATCAGCCCCAGCATTTT. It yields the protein CASSLGDRNQPQHF.

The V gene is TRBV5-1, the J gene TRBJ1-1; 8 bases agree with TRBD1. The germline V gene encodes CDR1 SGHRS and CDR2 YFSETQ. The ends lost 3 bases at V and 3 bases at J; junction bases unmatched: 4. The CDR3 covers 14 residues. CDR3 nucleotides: TGCGCCAGCAGCTCGAAACAGGGGGACACTGAAGCTTTCTTT. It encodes CASSSKQGDTEAFF.

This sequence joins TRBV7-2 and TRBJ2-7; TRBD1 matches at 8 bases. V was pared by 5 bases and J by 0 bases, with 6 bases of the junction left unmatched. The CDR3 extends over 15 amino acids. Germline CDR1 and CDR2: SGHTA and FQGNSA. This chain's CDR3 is CASSIGQGGSYEQYF. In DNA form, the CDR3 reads TGTGCCAGCAGCATCGGACAGGGTGGCTCCTACGAGCAGTACTTC. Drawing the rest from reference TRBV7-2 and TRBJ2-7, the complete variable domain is GAGVSQSPSNKVTEKGKDVELRCDPISGHTALYWYRQSLGQGLEFLIYFQGNSAPDKSGLPSDRFSAERTGGSVSTLTIQRTQQEDSAVYLCASSIGQGGSYEQYFGPGTRLTVT.

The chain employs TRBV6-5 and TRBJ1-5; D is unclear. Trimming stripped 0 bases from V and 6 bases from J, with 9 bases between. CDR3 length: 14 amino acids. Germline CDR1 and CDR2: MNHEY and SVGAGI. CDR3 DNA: TGTGCCAGCAGTTACTCAAGTTTTAGTCAGCCCCAGCATTTT. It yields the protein CASSYSSFSQPQHF.

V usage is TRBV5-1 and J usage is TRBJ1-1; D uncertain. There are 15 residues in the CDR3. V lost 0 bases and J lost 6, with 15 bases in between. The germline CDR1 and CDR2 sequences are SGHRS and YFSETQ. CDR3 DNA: TGCGCCAGCAGCTTGGATACAGCCCTGCGTGCTGAAGCTTTCTTT. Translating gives CASSLDTALRAEAFF. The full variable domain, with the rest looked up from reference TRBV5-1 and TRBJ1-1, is KAGVTQTPRYLIKTRGQQVTLSCSPISGHRSVSWYQQTPGQGLQFLFEYFSETQRNKGNFPGRFSGRQFSNSRSEMNVSTLELGDSALYLCASSLDTALRAEAFFGQGTRLTVV.

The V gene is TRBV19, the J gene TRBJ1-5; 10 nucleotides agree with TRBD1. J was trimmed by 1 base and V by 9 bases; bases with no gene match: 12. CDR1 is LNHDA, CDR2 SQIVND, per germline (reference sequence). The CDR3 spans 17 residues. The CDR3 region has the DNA TGTGCCAGCTCAAGGAGGGACAGGGGTCTGAGCAATCAGCCCCAGCATTTT. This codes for CASSRRDRGLSNQPQHF.

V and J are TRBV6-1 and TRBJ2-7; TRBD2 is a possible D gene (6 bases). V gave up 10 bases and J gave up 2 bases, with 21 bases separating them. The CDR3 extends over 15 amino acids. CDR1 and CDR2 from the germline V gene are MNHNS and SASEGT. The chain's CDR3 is CATTPDAGSAYEQYF. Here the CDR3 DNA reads TGTGCCACCACTCCCGACGCGGGGAGCGCCTACGAGCAGTACTTC.

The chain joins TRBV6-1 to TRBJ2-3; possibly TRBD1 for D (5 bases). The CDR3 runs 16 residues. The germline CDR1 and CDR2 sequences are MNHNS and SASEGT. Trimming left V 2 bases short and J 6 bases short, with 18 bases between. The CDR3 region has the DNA TGTGCCAGCAGTGAAATCAACAGGTCAAACAGGGATACGCAGTATTTT. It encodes CASSEINRSNRDTQYF.

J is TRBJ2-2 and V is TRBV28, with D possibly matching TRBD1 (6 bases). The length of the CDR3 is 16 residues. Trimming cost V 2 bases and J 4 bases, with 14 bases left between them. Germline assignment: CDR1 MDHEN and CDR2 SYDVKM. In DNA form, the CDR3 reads TGTGCCAGCAGTTTAGGGCTCAGGGGTCCCACCGGGGAGCTGTTTTTT. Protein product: CASSLGLRGPTGELFF.

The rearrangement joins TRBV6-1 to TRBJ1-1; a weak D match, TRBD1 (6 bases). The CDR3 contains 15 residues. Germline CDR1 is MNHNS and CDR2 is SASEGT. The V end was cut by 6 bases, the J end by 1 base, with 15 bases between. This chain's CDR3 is CASSLGGGQNTEAFF. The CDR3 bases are TGTGCCAGCAGCCTAGGTGGGGGACAGAACACTGAAGCTTTCTTT.